This T cell receptor beta chain was found in a study of shared clonotypes between healthy human individuals. The sorted-subset replicate PCRs were given 150 to 250 ng DNA, which is approximately 30,000 T cell genomes. The authors' processing: Filtering differed, since immunoSEQ gave only junction sequences and no quality scores. Sequencing was performed with immunoSEQ multiplex PCR; in TCRdb, only in-frame clones are kept and a portion is missing. V and J calls and clone size come straight from that table; D and trimming were deduced from the DNA. This table has about 520,000 clones, roughly 95% appearing once. V lost 0 bases and J lost 7, with 13 bases in between. The CDR3 length is 15 residues. In germline, CDR1 is LNHNV, CDR2 YYDKDF (reference sequence). Every donor, a Caucasian adult, lived in Nashville, Tennessee. CD4+ cells underwent separation, giving CD45RA+ naive and CD45RA-negative memory subsets.

This sequence joins TRBV15 and TRBJ2-1, with D possibly matching TRBD2 (6 bases). Sequenced material: naive CD4+ T cells sorted from blood. Regarding subset: CD45RA+ positively selected. The sequence was collected from a woman aged 25-40 years in good health. CDR3 sequence reads: CATSRDLTGGNEQFF. The CDR3 nucleotides read TGTGCCACCAGCAGAGATCTAACTGGGGGGAATGAGCAGTTCTTC. Filled out from reference TRBV15 and TRBJ2-1, the complete variable domain reads DAMVIQNPRYQVTQFGKPVTLSCSQTLNHNVMYWYQQKSSQAPKLLFHYYDKDFNNEADTPDNFQSRRPNTSFCFLDIRSPGLGDTAMYLCATSRDLTGGNEQFFGPGTRLTVL.